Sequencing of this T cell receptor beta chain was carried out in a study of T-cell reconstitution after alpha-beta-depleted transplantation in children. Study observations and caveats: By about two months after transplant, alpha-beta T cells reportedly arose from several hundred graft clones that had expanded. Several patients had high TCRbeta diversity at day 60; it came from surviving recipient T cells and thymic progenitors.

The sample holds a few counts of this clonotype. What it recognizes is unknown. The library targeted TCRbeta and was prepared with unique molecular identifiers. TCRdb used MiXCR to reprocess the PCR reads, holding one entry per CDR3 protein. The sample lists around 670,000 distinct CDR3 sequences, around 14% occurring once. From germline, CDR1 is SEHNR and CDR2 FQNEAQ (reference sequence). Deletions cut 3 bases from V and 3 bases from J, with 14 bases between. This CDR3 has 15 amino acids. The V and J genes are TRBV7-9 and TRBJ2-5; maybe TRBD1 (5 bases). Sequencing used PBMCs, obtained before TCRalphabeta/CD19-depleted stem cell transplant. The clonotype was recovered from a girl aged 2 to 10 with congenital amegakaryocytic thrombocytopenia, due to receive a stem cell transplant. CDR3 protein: CASSFQGPFKETQYF. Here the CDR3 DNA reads TGTGCCAGCAGCTTCCAGGGTCCCTTTAAAGAGACCCAGTACTTC.